This T cell receptor (beta chain) stems from a study of identical twins. Trimming shortened V by 2 bases and J by 5 bases, and 6 bases separated the two germline ends. CDR3 length: 12 residues. Germline values: CDR1 MDHEN, CDR2 SYDVKM. In every case, the donor was a healthy Caucasian. TCRdb recomputed calls from the 5' RACE reads with MiXCR, one row per CDR3 protein. The table has 300,000 to 400,000 distinct CDR3 sequences, more than 9% seen once; the top ten hold roughly 7.8%. This same sample was also part of a study on yellow fever vaccine responses in identical twins.

The sequence derives from a woman under 30 in good health. The V call is TRBV28, the J call TRBJ2-5, with D unresolved. The sequencing sample was made of CD8+ T cells sorted from blood. The CDR3 coding sequence is TGTGCCAGCAGTTTAATGCGGGAGACCCAGTACTTC. Its protein product is CASSLMRETQYF.